These 32 T cell receptor beta chains were all obtained from the same sample, sequenced in a study of molecular identifiers for immune sequencing clone quantification. TCRdb analysed the PCR reads with MiXCR anew, one entry per CDR3 protein. The sample shows about 640,000 distinct CDR3 sequences, approximately 20% of them seen only once. The sequenced material came from naive CD8+ T cells from blood, with Jurkat cell RNA spiked in. Subset meaning: FACS-sorted CD8+CD4-CCR7+CD45RA+ naive T cells. Every receptor here comes from a human donor in good health. Some libraries in this study had Jurkat cell RNA spiked in.

This clonotype was detected many times. The rearrangement links TRBV9 to TRBJ2-2; 11 bases agree with TRBD1. CDR1 and CDR2 (germline): SGDLS, YYNGEE. The J segment lost 7 bases and the V segment lost 1 base, leaving 6 bases of the junction unmatched. The CDR3 totals 16 residues. The CDR3 coding sequence is TGTGCCAGCAGCGTACCGGGACAGGGGGTGAACGGGGAGCTGTTTTTT. Translating gives CASSVPGQGVNGELFF.

This clonotype was recorded many times. V is TRBV7-6 and J is TRBJ2-1; unclear D gene. This CDR3 has 14 residues. V was pared by 5 bases and J by 13 bases, with 21 bases between. Germline V CDR1 and CDR2: SGHVS, FNYEAQ. The CDR3 loop reads CASSATKSGPKQFF. The DNA of the CDR3 is TGTGCCAGCAGCGCGACCAAATCAGGTCCAAAACAGTTCTTC.

This clonotype was recorded at least ten times. This CDR3 reads CASSQDRTSGNQPQHF. Here the CDR3 DNA reads TGTGCCAGCAGCCAAGACAGGACGTCCGGCAATCAGCCCCAGCATTTT. The chain has TRBV3-1 and TRBJ1-5; D uncertain. Germline V CDR1 and CDR2: LGHDT, YNNKEL (reference sequence). V lost 0 bases and J 2 bases, leaving 11 bases between the germline ends. The CDR3 spans 16 residues.

In the case of this clonotype: A read error may produce the germline difference seen at one junction end. V is TRBV13 and J is TRBJ2-1, with D perhaps matching TRBD2 (5 bases). CDR3 length: 12 residues. In germline, CDR1 is PRHDT, CDR2 FYEKMQ (reference sequence). The CDR3 reads CASSPLDYEQLF. Written as DNA, the CDR3 is TGTGCCAGCAGCCCACTAGACTATGAGCAGCTCTTC. Together with reference TRBV13 and TRBJ2-1, the CDR3 gives the full variable domain: AAGVIQSPRHLIKEKRETATLKCYPIPRHDTVYWYQQGPGQDPQFLISFYEKMQSDKGSIPDRFSAQQFSDYHSELNMSSLELGDSALYFCASSPLDYEQLFGPGTRLTVL.

This clonotype came up many times. V is TRBV7-9 and J is TRBJ1-1; D possibly corresponds to TRBD1 (6 bases). V was shortened by 5 bases and J by 0 bases, with 16 bases between the two germline ends. CDR3 length: 16 amino acids. The germline gives CDR1 SEHNR, CDR2 FQNEAQ (reference sequence). In DNA form, the CDR3 reads TGTGCCAGCAGCATAATAGGGCAGGGGATGAACACTGAAGCTTTCTTT. The encoded protein is CASSIIGQGMNTEAFF.

This clonotype appeared many times. V usage is TRBV7-2 and J usage is TRBJ2-1; D not resolved. Germline-derived CDR1 and CDR2 are SGHTA and FQGNSA. This CDR3 comprises 16 residues. V lost 5 bases to trimming and J lost 0 bases, with 14 bases between them. Here the CDR3 DNA reads TGTGCCAGCAGCCCGCAGAGCGTTGGCTCCTACAATGAGCAGTTCTTC. Protein sequence: CASSPQSVGSYNEQFF.

This clonotype came up many times. V and J are TRBV2 and TRBJ2-7; D call uncertain. Germline V gene sequence: CDR1 SNHLY, CDR2 FYNNEI. CDR3 size: 10 residues. Trimming cost V 3 bases and J 8 bases, with 5 bases left between them. As DNA, the CDR3 is TGTGCCAGCAGTGATGTCCAGCAGTACTTC. As protein: CASSDVQQYF.

The V gene is TRBV27, the J gene TRBJ2-7; D gene unclear. Germline CDR1 and CDR2: MNHEY and SMNVEV (reference sequence). The length of the CDR3 is 14 residues. The V end lost 4 bases, the J end lost 0 bases, and 10 bases lay between the germline ends. CDR3 sequence reads: CASSSYRHSYEQYF. The CDR3, as DNA: TGTGCCAGCAGTTCGTACCGACACTCCTACGAGCAGTACTTC.

This clonotype was counted ten times or more. The V gene is TRBV20-1, the J gene TRBJ2-7, with 7 bases aligning to TRBD2. The germline V gene has CDR1 DFQATT and CDR2 SNEGSKA (reference sequence). J lost 6 bases, V lost 6 bases, and 14 bases had no gene match. The CDR3 covers 14 residues. For the CDR3, the DNA is TGCAGTGCCTTAGCCGGACTAGTCGGCGGCGAGCAGTACTTC. Translating gives CSALAGLVGGEQYF.

This clonotype was observed at least ten times. CDR3 sequence: CASSYTALGQPQHF. For the CDR3, the DNA is TGTGCCAGCAGTTACACGGCCTTGGGGCAGCCCCAGCATTTT. V gene TRBV6-2 or TRBV6-3 combines with J gene TRBJ1-5; D gene ambiguous. The CDR3 runs to 14 residues. V lost 2 bases and J lost 7, with 12 bases in between. Germline-derived CDR1 and CDR2 are MNHEY and SVGEGT.

In its sample, this clonotype was seen many times. The J gene is TRBJ2-3, the V gene TRBV11-2; either TRBD1 or TRBD2 may supply D (5 bases each). The CDR3 spans 21 residues. Trimming removed 3 bases from V and 0 bases from J, with 28 bases in between. The germline V gene has CDR1 SGHAT and CDR2 FQNNGV. CDR3 sequence: CASSFLAEPLGRGVSTDTQYF. The CDR3 coding sequence is TGTGCCAGCAGCTTCCTAGCCGAACCATTAGGTAGAGGGGTTAGCACAGATACGCAGTATTTT. The variable domain in full, with the rest retrieved from reference TRBV11-2 and TRBJ2-3, is EAGVAQSPRYKIIEKRQSVAFWCNPISGHATLYWYQQILGQGPKLLIQFQNNGVVDDSQLPKDRFSAERLKGVDSTLKIQPAKLEDSAVYLCASSFLAEPLGRGVSTDTQYFGPGTRLTVL.

The genes are TRBV20-1 and TRBJ2-3; 7 positions agree with TRBD2. V shed 2 bases, J shed 4 bases, and the junction held 6 bases outside the gene matches. This CDR3 has 14 residues. CDR1 and CDR2 (germline): DFQATT, SNEGSKA (reference sequence). Here the CDR3 reads CSARSGENPDTQYF. CDR3 DNA: TGCAGTGCTAGAAGCGGGGAGAACCCAGATACGCAGTATTTT.

This clonotype was observed many times. In DNA form, the CDR3 reads TGTGCCAGCAGTTTATGGGCAGACCCTGACACTGAAGCTTTCTTT. This codes for CASSLWADPDTEAFF. The rearrangement uses TRBV27 and TRBJ1-1; D unclear. Trimming took 1 base from V and 3 from J, leaving 12 bases between them. In germline, CDR1 is MNHEY, CDR2 SMNVEV (reference sequence). The CDR3 runs 15 residues.

This clonotype was counted many times. The chain links TRBV13 to TRBJ1-4, with 8 bases that match TRBD1. Germline CDR1 is PRHDT and CDR2 is FYEKMQ (reference sequence). J was trimmed by 8 bases and V by 5 bases; bases with no gene match: 10. This CDR3 has 15 amino acids. The CDR3 reads CASSLDREGREKLFF. DNA for the CDR3: TGTGCCAGCAGCCTGGACAGGGAGGGGCGGGAAAAACTGTTTTTT.

The sample holds many counts of this clonotype. The rearrangement links TRBV7-6 to TRBJ2-3; 8 nucleotides align to TRBD2. Germline CDR1 SGHVS, CDR2 FNYEAQ. Germline trimming cut 4 bases from V and 4 bases from J; bases unmatched to any gene: 10. The CDR3 spans 16 residues. The CDR3 reads CASSSGGSGVPDTQYF. The CDR3 DNA follows: TGTGCCAGCAGCTCCGGGGGTAGCGGGGTCCCAGATACGCAGTATTTT.

This clonotype was recorded at least ten times. The chain is built from TRBV5-1 and TRBJ2-7; D uncertain. The CDR3 has 14 amino acids. From germline, CDR1 is SGHRS and CDR2 YFSETQ. Trimming stripped 0 bases from V and 3 bases from J, with 10 bases between. As DNA, the CDR3 is TGCGCCAGCAGCTTGGTTGGGGAAAACTACGAGCAGTACTTC. It yields the protein CASSLVGENYEQYF. Full variable domain (outside the CDR3, taken from reference TRBV5-1 and TRBJ2-7): KAGVTQTPRYLIKTRGQQVTLSCSPISGHRSVSWYQQTPGQGLQFLFEYFSETQRNKGNFPGRFSGRQFSNSRSEMNVSTLELGDSALYLCASSLVGENYEQYFGPGTRLTVT.

Ten or more counts support this clonotype. The rearrangement links TRBV20-1 to TRBJ1-4; TRBD1 aligns across 10 bases. The CDR3 has 16 residues. Germline lookup yields CDR1 DFQATT and CDR2 SNEGSKA (reference sequence). Unmatched junction bases numbered 7, after V lost 2 bases and J lost 4 bases. The CDR3 here is CSARRTGGKVNEKLFF. The CDR3 coding sequence is TGCAGTGCTAGACGGACAGGGGGTAAAGTTAATGAAAAACTGTTTTTT.

This clonotype came up many times. V gene TRBV5-6 combines with J gene TRBJ1-1; D is undetermined. Trimming stripped 5 bases from V and 6 bases from J, with 14 bases between. Germline loops: CDR1 SGHDT, CDR2 YYEEEE. CDR3 size: 13 residues. The CDR3 bases are TGTGCCAGCAGACCGACGGTCGGGTCTGAAGCTTTCTTT. It codes for CASRPTVGSEAFF.

Details on this clonotype: A much larger clone is a single base away; this may be a read error. The J gene is TRBJ1-2, the V gene TRBV7-9; possible D gene TRBD1, 5 bases. The CDR3 contains 17 residues. Germline values: CDR1 SEHNR, CDR2 FQNEAQ (reference sequence). The V end lost 1 base, the J end lost 1 base, and 16 bases lay between the germline ends. CDR3 bases: TGTGCCAGCAGCTTAGGTTCAGGGCCCCCGAGTAACTATGGCTACACCTTC. This gives the protein CASSLGSGPPSNYGYTF.

This clonotype was observed at least ten times. The V call is TRBV30, the J call TRBJ1-5; weak D call: TRBD1 (5 bases). From germline, CDR1 is GTSNPN and CDR2 SVGIG (reference sequence). The CDR3 has 15 residues. Trimming took off 0 bases at V and 1 base at J, with 10 bases between the two ends. This chain's CDR3 is CAWSVGASSNQPQHF. CDR3 nucleotides: TGTGCCTGGAGTGTAGGGGCGTCGAGCAATCAGCCCCAGCATTTT.

This clonotype was recorded a few times. This sequence joins TRBV4-3 and TRBJ2-1, with a possible D match to TRBD2 (6 bases). Germline values: CDR1 LGHNA, CDR2 YSLEER. V shed 0 bases and J shed 3 bases, with 12 bases lying between them. This CDR3 contains 16 residues. The CDR3 region has the DNA TGCGCCAGCAGCCAAGATGGAGGGGCCCACTACAATGAGCAGTTCTTC. This sequence encodes CASSQDGGAHYNEQFF.

This clonotype was seen many times. The V call is TRBV28, the J call TRBJ2-5, with 8 positions matching TRBD1. The germline V gene encodes CDR1 MDHEN and CDR2 SYDVKM. CDR3 length: 15 amino acids. Unmatched junction bases numbered 9, after V lost 2 bases and J lost 7 bases. CDR3 sequence reads: CASSLEDRDSWTQYF. Here the CDR3 DNA reads TGTGCCAGCAGTTTAGAGGACAGGGACTCCTGGACCCAGTACTTC.

This clonotype was counted at least ten times. This chain joins TRBV10-3 and TRBJ2-1; D is perhaps TRBD2 (6 bases). CDR3 length: 13 residues. Germline V lookup: CDR1 ENHRY, CDR2 SYGVKD. V gave up 0 bases and J gave up 7 bases, with 7 bases separating them. Here the CDR3 DNA reads TGTGCCATCAGTGAGTCCGGGGGAAATGAGCAGTTCTTC. Translating gives CAISESGGNEQFF.

At least ten counts were recorded for this clonotype. V and J are TRBV2 and TRBJ2-2; 8 bases are shared with TRBD1. The germline V gene has CDR1 SNHLY and CDR2 FYNNEI. J lost 7 bases, V lost 6 bases, and 16 bases had no gene match. CDR3 length equals 17 residues. The CDR3 DNA sequence: TGTGCCAGCAGGGGAGACAGGGGCCGCCTTAACGACGGGGAGCTGTTTTTT. Protein sequence: CASRGDRGRLNDGELFF.

Ten or more counts support this clonotype. This chain joins TRBV9 and TRBJ1-4, with D hard to call. V lost 4 bases and J lost 0, with 4 bases in between. Per germline, CDR1 SGDLS and CDR2 YYNGEE. The CDR3 loop spans 13 amino acids. For the CDR3, the DNA is TGTGCCAGCAGCACATCAACTAATGAAAAACTGTTTTTT. Translation: CASSTSTNEKLFF.

This chain uses TRBV25-1 with TRBJ1-4; TRBD1 aligns across 8 bases. The CDR3 is 17 amino acids. The V and J ends lost 11 bases and 2 bases, in that order; junction bases with no gene match: 16. Germline V gene data show CDR1 as MGHDK and CDR2 as SYGVNS. The CDR3: CAPRGRGRFLTNEKLFF. Here the CDR3 DNA reads TGTGCCCCCAGAGGCAGGGGGCGGTTTTTGACTAATGAAAAACTGTTTTTT.

The chain joins TRBV20-1 to TRBJ1-4, with D uncertain. This CDR3 has 15 residues. V shed 4 bases and J shed 8 bases, with 20 bases lying between them. Per germline, CDR1 DFQATT and CDR2 SNEGSKA (reference sequence). CDR3 in amino acids: CSAIIPAPGGEKLFF. The CDR3 bases are TGCAGTGCTATTATCCCGGCCCCGGGAGGGGAAAAACTGTTTTTT.

Concerning this clonotype itself: One base away lies a much larger clone, so this may be a sequencing read error. The gene calls are TRBV7-9 and TRBJ1-1, with D possibly being TRBD1 (5 bases). The CDR3 sequence is 16 residues long. Germline-derived CDR1 and CDR2 are SEHNR and FQNEAQ (reference sequence). The CDR3 here is CASSAGTGIMNTEALF. CDR3 nucleotides: TGTGCCAGCAGCGCGGGGACGGGGATTATGAACACTGAAGCTCTCTTT.

This clonotype was seen a single time. This may be a read error: a much more frequent sequence differs by one nucleotide. The conserved phenylalanine or tryptophan is not found at the CDR3 terminus, so this likely reflects a read error. V usage is TRBV30 and J usage is TRBJ2-1; possibly TRBD1 or TRBD2 for D (5 bases each). This CDR3 spans 15 amino acids. V was pared by 2 bases and J by 7 bases, with 18 bases between. Germline CDR1 and CDR2: GTSNPN and SVGIG (reference sequence). CDR3 bases: TGTGCCTGGAGTCACGGGTCGGGGACCCAAAATGAGCAGTTCTCC. Translation: CAWSHGSGTQNEQFS.

The rearrangement joins TRBV14 to TRBJ2-7, with 9 bases identical to TRBD1. Unmatched junction bases numbered 8, after V lost 4 bases and J lost 1 base. The CDR3 is made up of 16 amino acids. Germline V gene data show CDR1 as SGHDN and CDR2 as FVKESK. The CDR3 sequence: CASSPRTGDRSYEQYF. In DNA, the CDR3 is TGTGCCAGCAGCCCCCGGACAGGGGATAGGTCCTACGAGCAGTACTTC.

J is TRBJ2-3 and V is TRBV9; D not certain. CDR1 is SGDLS, CDR2 YYNGEE, per germline. The CDR3 extends over 15 amino acids. V dropped 0 bases and J dropped 6 bases, with 14 bases sitting between them. CDR3 region: CASSVGAVPRDTQYF. In DNA form, the CDR3 reads TGTGCCAGCAGCGTAGGGGCGGTCCCCCGGGATACGCAGTATTTT.

This clonotype was seen repeatedly, ten times or more. The V and J genes are TRBV5-1 and TRBJ2-3; TRBD1 agrees at 7 bases. Germline trimming cut 1 base from V and 2 bases from J; bases unmatched to any gene: 10. CDR3 size: 17 residues. Germline lookup yields CDR1 SGHRS and CDR2 YFSETQ. Here the CDR3 DNA reads TGCGCCAGCAGCTTGTACATCACGACAGGGTACACAGATACGCAGTATTTT. This translates into CASSLYITTGYTDTQYF.